A selection of T cell receptor beta chains follows, all from one sample in a study of T cell responses to AZD1222 COVID-19 vaccine. The table came from immunoSEQ multiplex PCR; TCRdb's copy has only in-frame clones and leaves some out. The sample carries roughly 110,000 clones, about 90% recorded once. The sequenced sample was peripheral blood, obtained on day 0 of AZD1222 vaccination. These receptors came from an adult in good health. Each CDR3 is given with its conserved first and last residue. Expanded clones are given a class, and other clones once, few, many or no size at all.

clone_size: NA; v_call: TRBV11-2; j_call: TRBJ2-1; cdr3_aa: CASSLGGTYSYNEQFF
clone_size: NA; v_call: TRBV6-1; j_call: TRBJ2-3; cdr3_aa: CASSEPGSGADTQYF
clone_size: few; v_call: TRBV7-9; j_call: TRBJ2-7; cdr3_aa: CASSLGTATYEQYF
clone_size: NA; v_call: TRBV9; j_call: TRBJ1-4; cdr3_aa: CASSKQGNEKLFF
clone_size: NA; v_call: TRBV2; j_call: TRBJ1-1; cdr3_aa: CASRVSGLTEAFF
clone_size: NA; v_call: TRBV6-4; j_call: TRBJ2-1; cdr3_aa: CASSDEWNEQFF
clone_size: NA; v_call: TRBV29-1; j_call: TRBJ1-2; cdr3_aa: CSVGTGGSYGYTF
clone_size: NA; v_call: TRBV3-1/TRBV3-2; j_call: TRBJ1-6; cdr3_aa: CASSQGSAQPINSPLHF
clone_size: NA; v_call: TRBV19; j_call: TRBJ1-1; cdr3_aa: CASRMDRRGEAFF
clone_size: NA; v_call: TRBV29-1; j_call: TRBJ1-1; cdr3_aa: CSVEAWSNTEAFF
clone_size: NA; v_call: TRBV4-3; j_call: TRBJ2-1; cdr3_aa: CASSQGPAGGTYEQFF
clone_size: NA; v_call: TRBV7-2; j_call: TRBJ2-2; cdr3_aa: CASSRESEGGTGELFF
clone_size: NA; v_call: TRBV6-5; j_call: TRBJ2-7; cdr3_aa: CASRRTSGRYEQYF
clone_size: NA; v_call: TRBV19; j_call: TRBJ2-3; cdr3_aa: CASSIGMARTDTQYF
clone_size: NA; v_call: TRBV6-5; j_call: TRBJ1-3; cdr3_aa: CASIYSGNTIYF
clone_size: NA; v_call: TRBV4-1; j_call: TRBJ1-5; cdr3_aa: CASSQGVQSNQPQHF
clone_size: once; v_call: TRBV19; j_call: TRBJ2-5; cdr3_aa: CASSVGPGGQETQYF
clone_size: NA; v_call: TRBV14; j_call: TRBJ2-5; cdr3_aa: CASSQLAGLLETQYF
clone_size: NA; v_call: TRBV6-5; j_call: TRBJ2-1; cdr3_aa: CASDLDYLPYNEQFF
clone_size: NA; v_call: TRBV5-1; j_call: TRBJ1-5; cdr3_aa: CASSSRPEDQPQHF
clone_size: NA; v_call: TRBV30; j_call: TRBJ1-5; cdr3_aa: CAWTRTGDSNQPQHF
clone_size: NA; v_call: TRBV15; j_call: TRBJ1-5; cdr3_aa: CATSRRPAPYQPQHF
clone_size: NA; v_call: TRBV5-4; j_call: TRBJ2-7; cdr3_aa: CASSLIGWAPAYEQYF
clone_size: NA; v_call: TRBV18; j_call: TRBJ2-1; cdr3_aa: CASSPPRGRRGNEQFF
clone_size: once; v_call: TRBV19; j_call: TRBJ1-1; cdr3_aa: CASSLGALSNTEAFF
clone_size: NA; v_call: TRBV5-4; j_call: TRBJ1-3; cdr3_aa: CASSYRYNSGNTIYF
clone_size: few; v_call: TRBV14; j_call: TRBJ2-1; cdr3_aa: CASSQKAGGRSSYNEQFF
clone_size: once; v_call: TRBV19; j_call: TRBJ1-1; cdr3_aa: CASSMARGFEAFF
clone_size: once; v_call: TRBV19; j_call: TRBJ1-5; cdr3_aa: CASTTGGRPQHF
clone_size: NA; v_call: TRBV6-5; j_call: TRBJ1-1; cdr3_aa: CASSTGQGYTEAFF
clone_size: NA; v_call: TRBV27; j_call: TRBJ2-1; cdr3_aa: CASSPVGGAYNEQFF
clone_size: NA; v_call: TRBV25-1; j_call: TRBJ2-4; cdr3_aa: CASSEYRQGGTKNIQYF
clone_size: NA; v_call: TRBV4-1; j_call: TRBJ1-2; cdr3_aa: CASSQAGGQGRYGYTF
clone_size: once; v_call: TRBV2; j_call: TRBJ2-7; cdr3_aa: CASSRTGAAEQYF
clone_size: NA; v_call: TRBV6-5; j_call: TRBJ2-7; cdr3_aa: CASSYLGMDYEQYF
clone_size: NA; v_call: TRBV18; j_call: TRBJ1-1; cdr3_aa: CASLQGGNTEAFF
clone_size: NA; v_call: TRBV20-1; j_call: TRBJ2-6; cdr3_aa: CSASPRSGANVLTF
clone_size: NA; v_call: TRBV12-3/TRBV12-4; j_call: TRBJ1-5; cdr3_aa: CASSPEGPQHF
clone_size: NA; v_call: TRBV5-1; j_call: TRBJ1-1; cdr3_aa: CASSLVQPGVTEAFF
clone_size: NA; v_call: TRBV6-2/TRBV6-3; j_call: TRBJ1-1; cdr3_aa: CASSYTRGRNTEAFF
clone_size: few; v_call: TRBV5-4; j_call: TRBJ2-7; cdr3_aa: CASSHRDSPYEQYF
clone_size: NA; v_call: TRBV6-5; j_call: TRBJ1-2; cdr3_aa: CASKNTGFGYTF
clone_size: NA; v_call: TRBV19; j_call: TRBJ2-1; cdr3_aa: CASRPGGRGSYNEQFF
clone_size: NA; v_call: TRBV11-2; j_call: TRBJ1-3; cdr3_aa: CASSIPGVSGNTIYF
clone_size: NA; v_call: TRBV19; j_call: TRBJ2-3; cdr3_aa: CASSITSAAGDTQYF
clone_size: NA; v_call: TRBV9; j_call: TRBJ1-1; cdr3_aa: CASSVATAGYTEAFF
clone_size: NA; v_call: TRBV18; j_call: TRBJ1-1; cdr3_aa: CASSPLGQTNTEAFF
clone_size: NA; v_call: TRBV6-2/TRBV6-3; j_call: TRBJ1-5; cdr3_aa: CASSYSSHQPQHF
clone_size: NA; v_call: TRBV24-1; j_call: TRBJ2-1; cdr3_aa: CATSDRAGGYNEQFF
clone_size: few; v_call: TRBV5-1; j_call: TRBJ2-7; cdr3_aa: CASRPGYSYEQYF
clone_size: NA; v_call: TRBV23-1; j_call: TRBJ2-3; cdr3_aa: CASSQSVGSDTWFTDTQYF
clone_size: few; v_call: TRBV19; j_call: TRBJ2-2; cdr3_aa: CASTGTSDRRDTGELFF
clone_size: NA; v_call: TRBV5-8; j_call: TRBJ1-2; cdr3_aa: CASSPYSGSGGYTF
clone_size: NA; v_call: TRBV4-2; j_call: TRBJ2-2; cdr3_aa: CATAEVALQPQNTGELFF
clone_size: NA; v_call: TRBV28; j_call: TRBJ1-1; cdr3_aa: CASSSTSPGQGRVNTEAFF
clone_size: once; v_call: TRBV6-5; j_call: TRBJ2-3; cdr3_aa: CASSPPGATDTQYF
clone_size: NA; v_call: TRBV7-9; j_call: TRBJ1-1; cdr3_aa: CASSPSDGAPAFF